The subject of this entry is one T cell receptor (beta chain). This sample stems from a study of blood T cell repertoires in COVID-19. This table comes from immunoSEQ multiplex PCR, and its TCRdb copy is limited to in-frame clones, with some not included. The sample records 150,000 to 180,000 clones, about 86% being singletons. Input material: peripheral blood. The origin of this receptor is a woman aged 55-69 years with acute or convalescent COVID-19.

The CDR3 DNA reads as TGTGCCATCAGTGTAGGGGCAGCCACAGATACGCAGTATTTT. It is translated as CAISVGAATDTQYF. This chain links TRBV10-3 with TRBJ2-3; TRBD1 is a possible D gene (5 bases). Germline CDR1 and CDR2: ENHRY and SYGVKD. Trimming took off 4 bases at V and 2 bases at J, with 10 bases between the two ends. The CDR3 spans 14 residues.